This T cell receptor (beta chain) was sequenced during a study of T-cell memory formation after mild COVID-19. The study, taken as a whole, reports: Contracting CD8+ clones were enriched in EMRA, CD4+ mainly in CM and EM. The study detected some responding clones in pre-infection memory, suggesting cross-reactive memory joined.

TCRdb re-called the 5' RACE reads through MiXCR, storing one row per CDR3 protein. This repertoire shows about 560,000 distinct CDR3 sequences, roughly 17% found once; its top ten account for about 7.4%. A note on this clonotype: Its antigen is still unknown.

The CDR3 has 19 residues. From germline, CDR1 is KGHSH and CDR2 LQKENI. V shed 1 base, J shed 0 bases, and the junction held 11 bases outside the gene matches. The material sequenced was PBMCs or a T cell subset sorted from them (not recorded which). The clonotype comes from an adult woman who had mild COVID-19 (a few samples of this study predate the infection). Cell type and time point are not known. This chain connects TRBV18 to TRBJ2-1, with 8 positions matching TRBD2. The CDR3 is CASSPLGVAGQSSYNEQFF. The CDR3 DNA sequence: TGTGCCAGCTCACCACTTGGAGTAGCGGGGCAAAGCTCCTACAATGAGCAGTTCTTC. Complete variable domain (other parts from reference TRBV18 and TRBJ2-1): NAGVMQNPRHLVRRRGQEARLRCSPMKGHSHVYWYRQLPEEGLKFMVYLQKENIIDESGMPKERFSAEFPKEGPSILRIQQVVRGDSAAYFCASSPLGVAGQSSYNEQFFGPGTRLTVL.